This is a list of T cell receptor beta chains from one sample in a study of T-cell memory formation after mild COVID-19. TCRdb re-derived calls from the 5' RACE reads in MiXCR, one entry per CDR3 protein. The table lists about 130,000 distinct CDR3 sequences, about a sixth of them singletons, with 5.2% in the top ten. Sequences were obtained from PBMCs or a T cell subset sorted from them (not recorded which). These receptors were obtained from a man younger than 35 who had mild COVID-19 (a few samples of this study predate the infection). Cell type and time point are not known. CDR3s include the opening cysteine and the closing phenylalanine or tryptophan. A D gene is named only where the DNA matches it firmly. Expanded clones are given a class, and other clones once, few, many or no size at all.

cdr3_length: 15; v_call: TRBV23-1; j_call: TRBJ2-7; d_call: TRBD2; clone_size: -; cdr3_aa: CASSLRGGVIHEQYF; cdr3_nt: TGCGCCAGCAGTCTACGGGGGGGGGTCATCCACGAGCAGTACTTC
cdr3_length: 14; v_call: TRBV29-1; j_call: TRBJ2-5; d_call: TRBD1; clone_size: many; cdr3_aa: CSVEMTGHQETQYF; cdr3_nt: TGCAGCGTTGAGATGACAGGGCACCAAGAGACCCAGTACTTC
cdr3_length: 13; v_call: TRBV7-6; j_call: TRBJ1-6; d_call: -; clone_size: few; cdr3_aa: CASSRQVRSPLHF; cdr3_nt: TGTGCCAGCAGCCGACAGGTTCGGTCACCCCTCCACTTT
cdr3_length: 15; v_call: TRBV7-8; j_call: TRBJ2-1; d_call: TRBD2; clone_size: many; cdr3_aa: CASSSTSGGYNEQFF; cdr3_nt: TGTGCCAGCAGCTCTACTAGCGGGGGTTACAATGAGCAGTTCTTC
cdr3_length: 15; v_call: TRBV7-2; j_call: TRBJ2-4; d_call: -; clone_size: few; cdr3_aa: CASSSDGGPGNIQYF; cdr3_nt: TGTGCCAGCAGCTCGGATGGGGGGCCGGGAAACATTCAGTACTTC
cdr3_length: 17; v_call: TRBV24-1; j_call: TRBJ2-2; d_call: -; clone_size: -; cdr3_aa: CATSARPRQGRTGELFF; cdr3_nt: TGTGCCACCAGTGCACGGCCGCGGCAGGGGAGGACCGGGGAGCTGTTTTTT
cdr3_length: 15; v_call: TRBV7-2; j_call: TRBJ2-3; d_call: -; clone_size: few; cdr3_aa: CASSLVGSVPDTQYF; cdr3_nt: TGTGCCAGCAGCTTAGTTGGTAGCGTTCCAGATACGCAGTATTTT
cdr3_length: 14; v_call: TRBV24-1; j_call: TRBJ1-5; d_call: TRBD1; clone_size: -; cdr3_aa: CATSDTGADQPQHF; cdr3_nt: TGTGCCACCAGTGACACAGGGGCCGATCAGCCCCAGCATTTT
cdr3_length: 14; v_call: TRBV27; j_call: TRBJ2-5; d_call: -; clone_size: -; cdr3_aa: CASSSTRPQETQYF; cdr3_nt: TGTGCCAGCAGTTCGACGCGGCCTCAAGAGACCCAGTACTTC
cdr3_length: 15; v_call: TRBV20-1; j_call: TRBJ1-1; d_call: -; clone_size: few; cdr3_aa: CSARGRTHMNTEAFF; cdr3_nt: TGCAGTGCTAGAGGCAGGACCCACATGAACACTGAAGCTTTCTTT
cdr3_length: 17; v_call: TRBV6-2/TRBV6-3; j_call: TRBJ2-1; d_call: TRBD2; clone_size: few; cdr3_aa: CASSNPRGGRRSNEQFF; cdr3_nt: TGTGCCAGCAGTAACCCGCGGGGGGGCCGGCGGAGCAATGAGCAGTTCTTC
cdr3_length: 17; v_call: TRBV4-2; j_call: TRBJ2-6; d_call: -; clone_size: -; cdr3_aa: CASSPLTTASGDNVLTF; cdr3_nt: TGTGCCAGCAGCCCACTGACGACGGCCTCTGGGGACAACGTCCTGACTTTC
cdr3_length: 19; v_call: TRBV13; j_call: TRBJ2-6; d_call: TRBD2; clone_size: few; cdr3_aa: CASKGRWDYRGSGANVLTF; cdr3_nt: TGTGCCAGCAAAGGAAGATGGGACTATCGGGGCTCTGGGGCCAACGTCCTGACTTTC
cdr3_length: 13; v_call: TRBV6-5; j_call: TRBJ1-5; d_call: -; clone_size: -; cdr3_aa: CASARGETQPQHF; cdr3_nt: TGTGCCAGCGCACGGGGGGAGACACAGCCCCAGCATTTT
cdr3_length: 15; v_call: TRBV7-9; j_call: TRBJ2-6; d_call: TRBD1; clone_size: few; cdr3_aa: CASSWGQSGANVLTF; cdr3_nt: TGTGCCAGCAGCTGGGGACAGTCTGGGGCCAACGTCCTGACTTTC
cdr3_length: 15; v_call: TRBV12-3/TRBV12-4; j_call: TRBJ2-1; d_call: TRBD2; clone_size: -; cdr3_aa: CASSLQAGGGNEQFF; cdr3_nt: TGTGCCAGCAGTTTGCAAGCGGGGGGAGGCAATGAGCAGTTCTTC
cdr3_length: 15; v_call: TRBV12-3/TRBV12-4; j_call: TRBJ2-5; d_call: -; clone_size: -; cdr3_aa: CASSPDRSEAETQYF; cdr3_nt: TGTGCCAGCAGTCCTGATCGGTCGGAGGCCGAGACCCAGTACTTC
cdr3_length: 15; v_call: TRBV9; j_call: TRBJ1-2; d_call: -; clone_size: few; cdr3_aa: CASSPRGPGGQGYTF; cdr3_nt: TGTGCCAGCAGCCCCAGAGGGCCAGGAGGTCAGGGCTACACCTTC
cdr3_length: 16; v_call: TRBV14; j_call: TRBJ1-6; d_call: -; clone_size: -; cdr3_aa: CASSQGAGRVGSPLHF; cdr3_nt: TGTGCCAGCAGCCAAGGCGCAGGGCGAGTTGGGTCACCCCTCCACTTT
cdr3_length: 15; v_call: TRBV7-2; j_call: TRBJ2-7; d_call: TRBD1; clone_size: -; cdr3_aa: CASSLVGRGTGEQYF; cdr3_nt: TGTGCCAGCAGCTTAGTGGGCAGGGGGACGGGCGAGCAGTACTTC
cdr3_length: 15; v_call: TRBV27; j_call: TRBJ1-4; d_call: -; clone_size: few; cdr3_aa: CASSWGGGSNEKLFF; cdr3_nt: TGTGCCAGCAGTTGGGGGGGCGGCTCTAATGAAAAACTGTTTTTT
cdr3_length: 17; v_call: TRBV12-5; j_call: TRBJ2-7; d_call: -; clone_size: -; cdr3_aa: CASGLEIQFILFYEQYF; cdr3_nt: TGTGCTAGTGGTTTGGAGATCCAGTTTATCCTATTTTACGAGCAGTACTTC
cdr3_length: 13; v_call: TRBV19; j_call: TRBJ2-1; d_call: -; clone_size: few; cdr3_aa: CASSTGWGGEQFF; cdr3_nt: TGTGCCAGTAGTACCGGGTGGGGTGGGGAGCAGTTCTTC
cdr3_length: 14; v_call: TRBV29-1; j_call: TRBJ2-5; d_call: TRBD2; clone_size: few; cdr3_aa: CSVGGGASQETQYF; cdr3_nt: TGCAGCGTGGGGGGGGGTGCGAGCCAAGAGACCCAGTACTTC
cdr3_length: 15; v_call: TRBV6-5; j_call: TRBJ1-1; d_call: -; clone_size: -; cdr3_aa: CASSYSLDSYTEAFF; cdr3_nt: TGTGCCAGCAGTTACTCGCTCGACAGCTACACTGAAGCTTTCTTT
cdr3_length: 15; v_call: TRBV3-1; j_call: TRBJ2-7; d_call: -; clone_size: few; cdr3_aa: CASSQGGSPVHEQYF; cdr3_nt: TGTGCCAGCAGCCAAGGAGGCAGCCCTGTCCACGAGCAGTACTTC
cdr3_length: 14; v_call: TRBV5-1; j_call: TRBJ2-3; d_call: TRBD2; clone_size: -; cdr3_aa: CASSQTSGGDTQYF; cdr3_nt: TGCGCCAGCAGCCAGACTAGCGGGGGGGATACGCAGTATTTT
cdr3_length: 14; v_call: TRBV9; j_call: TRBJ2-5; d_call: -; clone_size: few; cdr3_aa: CASSPRQSQETQHF; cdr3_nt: TGTGCCAGCAGCCCCCGACAGTCCCAAGAGACCCAGCACTTC
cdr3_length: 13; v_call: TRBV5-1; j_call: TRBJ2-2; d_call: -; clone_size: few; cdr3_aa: CASSLQGPGELFF; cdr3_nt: TGCGCCAGCAGCTTACAGGGTCCCGGGGAGCTGTTTTTT
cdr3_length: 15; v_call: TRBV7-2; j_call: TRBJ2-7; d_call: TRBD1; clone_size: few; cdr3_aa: CASSAPHRGTYEQYF; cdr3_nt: TGTGCCAGCAGCGCGCCCCACAGGGGGACCTACGAGCAGTACTTC
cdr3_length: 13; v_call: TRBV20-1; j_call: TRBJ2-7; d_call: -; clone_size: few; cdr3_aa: CSARIPVTYEQYF; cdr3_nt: TGCAGTGCTAGAATCCCCGTAACCTACGAGCAGTACTTC
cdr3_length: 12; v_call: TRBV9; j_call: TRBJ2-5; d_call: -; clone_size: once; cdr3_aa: CASSGMGETQYF; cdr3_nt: TGTGCCAGCAGCGGGATGGGAGAGACCCAGTACTTC
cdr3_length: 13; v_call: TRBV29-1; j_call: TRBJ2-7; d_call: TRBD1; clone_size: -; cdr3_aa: CSTGTGEPYEQYF; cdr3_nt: TGCAGCACAGGGACAGGGGAGCCCTACGAGCAGTACTTC
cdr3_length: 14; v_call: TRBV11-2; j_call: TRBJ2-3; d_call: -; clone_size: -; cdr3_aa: CASSLEWGTDTQYF; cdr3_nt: TGTGCCAGCAGCTTAGAGTGGGGAACAGATACGCAGTATTTT
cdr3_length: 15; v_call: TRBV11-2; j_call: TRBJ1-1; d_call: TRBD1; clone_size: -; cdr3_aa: CASSLEAGGGTEAFF; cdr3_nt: TGTGCCAGCAGCTTAGAGGCAGGGGGTGGCACTGAAGCTTTCTTT
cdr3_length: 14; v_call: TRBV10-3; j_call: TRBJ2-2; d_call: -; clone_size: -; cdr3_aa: CAINTAQNTGELFF; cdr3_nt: TGTGCCATCAACACAGCTCAGAACACCGGGGAGCTGTTTTTT
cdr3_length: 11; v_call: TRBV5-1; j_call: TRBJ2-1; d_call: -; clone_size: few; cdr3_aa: CASRKTSEQFF; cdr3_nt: TGCGCCAGCAGGAAGACTAGTGAGCAGTTCTTC
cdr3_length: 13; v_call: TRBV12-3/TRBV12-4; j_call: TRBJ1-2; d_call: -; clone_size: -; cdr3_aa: CASSLRANYGYTF; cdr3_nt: TGTGCCAGCAGTTTAAGAGCTAACTATGGCTACACCTTC
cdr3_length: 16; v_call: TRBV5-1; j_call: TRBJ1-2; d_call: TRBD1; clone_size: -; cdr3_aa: CASSLAWTGEKGGYTF; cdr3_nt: TGCGCCAGCAGCTTGGCCTGGACAGGGGAGAAGGGTGGCTACACCTTC
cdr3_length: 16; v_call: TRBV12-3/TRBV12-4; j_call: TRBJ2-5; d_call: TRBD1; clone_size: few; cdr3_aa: CASSEPTATGDETQYF; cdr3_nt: TGTGCCAGCAGTGAACCAACCGCCACAGGGGATGAGACCCAGTACTTC
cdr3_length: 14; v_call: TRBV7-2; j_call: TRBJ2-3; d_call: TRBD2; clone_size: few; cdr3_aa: CASSQLAAKDTQYF; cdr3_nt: TGTGCCAGCAGCCAACTAGCGGCCAAGGATACGCAGTATTTT
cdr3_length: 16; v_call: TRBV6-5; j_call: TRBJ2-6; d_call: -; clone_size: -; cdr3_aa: CASSPISGAGANVLTF; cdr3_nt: TGTGCCAGCAGTCCCATATCAGGGGCTGGGGCCAACGTCCTGACTTTC
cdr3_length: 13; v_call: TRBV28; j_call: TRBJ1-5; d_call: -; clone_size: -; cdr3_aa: CASSSTGAERQHF; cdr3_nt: TGTGCCAGCAGTTCCACGGGGGCCGAGCGCCAGCATTTT
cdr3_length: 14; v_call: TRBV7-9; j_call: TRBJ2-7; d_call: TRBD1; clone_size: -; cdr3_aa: CASSEDRVTYEQYF; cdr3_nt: TGTGCCAGCAGCGAGGACAGGGTGACCTACGAGCAGTACTTC
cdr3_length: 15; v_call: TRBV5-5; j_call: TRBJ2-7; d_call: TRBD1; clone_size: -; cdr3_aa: CASADARTGFGEQYF; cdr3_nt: TGTGCCAGCGCGGATGCAAGGACAGGGTTCGGCGAGCAGTACTTC
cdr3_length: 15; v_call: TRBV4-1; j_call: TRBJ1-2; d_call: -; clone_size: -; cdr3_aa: CASSQDMGASYGYTF; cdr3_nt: TGCGCCAGCAGCCAAGATATGGGGGCGTCTTATGGCTACACCTTC
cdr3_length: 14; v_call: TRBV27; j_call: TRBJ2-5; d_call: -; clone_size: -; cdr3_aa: CASSLSRNPETQYF; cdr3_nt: TGTGCCAGCAGTTTATCGAGGAACCCGGAGACCCAGTACTTC
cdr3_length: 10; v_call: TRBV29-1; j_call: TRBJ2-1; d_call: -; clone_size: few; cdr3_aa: CSVADNEQFF; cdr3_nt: TGCAGCGTTGCAGACAATGAGCAGTTCTTC